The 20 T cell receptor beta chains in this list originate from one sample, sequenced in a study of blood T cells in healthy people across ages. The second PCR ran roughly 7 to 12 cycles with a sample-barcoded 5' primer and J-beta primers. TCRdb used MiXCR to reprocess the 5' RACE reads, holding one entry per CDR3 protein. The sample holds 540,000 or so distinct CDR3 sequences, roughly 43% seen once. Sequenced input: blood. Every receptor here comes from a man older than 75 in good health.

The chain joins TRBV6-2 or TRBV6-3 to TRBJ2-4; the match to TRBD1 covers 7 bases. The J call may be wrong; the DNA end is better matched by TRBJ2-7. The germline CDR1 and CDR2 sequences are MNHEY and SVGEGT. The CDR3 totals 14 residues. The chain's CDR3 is CASSDLTGSFEQYF. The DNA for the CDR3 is TGTGCCAGCAGCGATTTGACAGGGAGTTTCGAGCAGTACTTC.

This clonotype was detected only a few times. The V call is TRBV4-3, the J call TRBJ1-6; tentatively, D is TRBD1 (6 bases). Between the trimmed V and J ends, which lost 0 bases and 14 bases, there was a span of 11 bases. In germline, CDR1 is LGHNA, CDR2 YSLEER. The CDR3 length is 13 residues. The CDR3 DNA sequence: TGCGCCAGCAGCCAAGAAAGGGGGGGATCCCTCCACTTT. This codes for CASSQERGGSLHF.

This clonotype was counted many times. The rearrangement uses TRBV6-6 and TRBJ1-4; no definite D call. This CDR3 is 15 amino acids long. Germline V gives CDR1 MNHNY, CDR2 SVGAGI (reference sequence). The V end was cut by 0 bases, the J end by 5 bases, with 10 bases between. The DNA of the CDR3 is TGTGCCAGCAGTTACTCGGGCGGATCAAATGAAAAACTGTTTTTT. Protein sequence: CASSYSGGSNEKLFF.

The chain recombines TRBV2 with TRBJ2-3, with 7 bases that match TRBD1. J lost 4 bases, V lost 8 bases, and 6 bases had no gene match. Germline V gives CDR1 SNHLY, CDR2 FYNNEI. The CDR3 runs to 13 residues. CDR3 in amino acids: CASLGQVADTQYF. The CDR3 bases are TGTGCCAGCTTAGGACAGGTCGCAGATACGCAGTATTTT. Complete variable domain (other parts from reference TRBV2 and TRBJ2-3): EPEVTQTPSHQVTQMGQEVILRCVPISNHLYFYWYRQILGQKVEFLVSFYNNEISEKSEIFDDQFSVERPDGSNFTLKIRSTKLEDSAMYFCASLGQVADTQYFGPGTRLTVL.

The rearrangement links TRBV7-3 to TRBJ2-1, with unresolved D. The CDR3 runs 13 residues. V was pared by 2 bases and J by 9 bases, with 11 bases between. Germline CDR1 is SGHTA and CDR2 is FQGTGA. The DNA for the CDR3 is TGTGCCAGCAGCTTATCTACCTGGGGTGAGCAGTTCTTC. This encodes CASSLSTWGEQFF. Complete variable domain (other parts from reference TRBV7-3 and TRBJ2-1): GAGVSQTPSNKVTEKGKYVELRCDPISGHTALYWYRQSLGQGPEFLIYFQGTGAADDSGLPNDRFFAVRPEGSVSTLKIQRTERGDSAVYLCASSLSTWGEQFFGPGTRLTVL.

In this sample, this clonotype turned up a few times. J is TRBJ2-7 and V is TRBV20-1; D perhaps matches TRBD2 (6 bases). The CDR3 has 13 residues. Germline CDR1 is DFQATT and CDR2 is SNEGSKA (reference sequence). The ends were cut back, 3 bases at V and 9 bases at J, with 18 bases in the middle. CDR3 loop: CSASRREWARQYF. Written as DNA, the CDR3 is TGCAGTGCTAGTCGTCGGGAGTGGGCACGGCAGTACTTC.

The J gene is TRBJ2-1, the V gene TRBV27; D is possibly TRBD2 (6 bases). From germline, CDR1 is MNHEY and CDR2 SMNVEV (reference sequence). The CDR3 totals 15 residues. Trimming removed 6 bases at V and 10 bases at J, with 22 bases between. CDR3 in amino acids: CASSRNMLAIGEQFF. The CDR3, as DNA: TGTGCCAGCAGCCGCAACATGCTAGCGATTGGAGAGCAGTTCTTC.

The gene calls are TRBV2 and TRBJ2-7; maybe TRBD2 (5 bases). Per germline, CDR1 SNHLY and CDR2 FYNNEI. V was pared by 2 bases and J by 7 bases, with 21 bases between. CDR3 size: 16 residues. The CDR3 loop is CASSEFAGGVVNEQYF. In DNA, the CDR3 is TGTGCCAGCAGTGAATTTGCGGGCGGCGTTGTAAATGAGCAGTACTTC.

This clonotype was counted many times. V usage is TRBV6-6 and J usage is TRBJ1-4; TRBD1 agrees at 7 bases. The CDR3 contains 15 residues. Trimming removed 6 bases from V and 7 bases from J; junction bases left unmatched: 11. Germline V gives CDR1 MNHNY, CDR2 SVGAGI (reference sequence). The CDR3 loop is CASSDRQGSGEKLFF. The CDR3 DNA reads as TGTGCCAGCAGCGACCGACAGGGATCGGGTGAAAAACTGTTTTTT.

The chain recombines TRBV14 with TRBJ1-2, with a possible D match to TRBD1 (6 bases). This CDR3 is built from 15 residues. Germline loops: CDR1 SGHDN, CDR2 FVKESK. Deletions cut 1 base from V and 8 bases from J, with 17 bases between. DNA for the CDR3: TGTGCCAGCAGCCAAGTCCCTCCCAGGGGAGAAGGCTACACCTTC. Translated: CASSQVPPRGEGYTF. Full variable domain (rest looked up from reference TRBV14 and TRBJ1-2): EAGVTQFPSHSVIEKGQTVTLRCDPISGHDNLYWYRRVMGKEIKFLLHFVKESKQDESGMPNNRFLAERTGGTYSTLKVQPAELEDSGVYFCASSQVPPRGEGYTFGSGTRLTVV.

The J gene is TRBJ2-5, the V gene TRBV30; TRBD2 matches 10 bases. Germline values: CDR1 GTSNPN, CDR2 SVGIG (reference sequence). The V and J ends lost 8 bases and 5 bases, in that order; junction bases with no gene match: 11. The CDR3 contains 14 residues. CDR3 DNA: TGTGCCACCAGGACTAGCGGACCCCAGGAGACCCAGTACTTC. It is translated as CATRTSGPQETQYF.

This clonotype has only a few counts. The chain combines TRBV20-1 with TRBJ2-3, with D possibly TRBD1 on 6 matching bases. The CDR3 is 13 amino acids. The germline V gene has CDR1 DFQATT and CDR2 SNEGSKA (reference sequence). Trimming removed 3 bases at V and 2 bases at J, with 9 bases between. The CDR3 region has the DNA TGCAGTGCTAGGACAGGCTCCACAGATACGCAGTATTTT. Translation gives CSARTGSTDTQYF.

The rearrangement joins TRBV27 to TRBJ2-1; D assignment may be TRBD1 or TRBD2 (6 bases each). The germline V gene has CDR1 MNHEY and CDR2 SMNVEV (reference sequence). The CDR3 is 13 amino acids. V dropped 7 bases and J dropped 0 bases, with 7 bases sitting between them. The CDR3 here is CASKGGSYNEQFF. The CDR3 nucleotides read TGTGCCAGCAAGGGGGGCTCCTACAATGAGCAGTTCTTC.

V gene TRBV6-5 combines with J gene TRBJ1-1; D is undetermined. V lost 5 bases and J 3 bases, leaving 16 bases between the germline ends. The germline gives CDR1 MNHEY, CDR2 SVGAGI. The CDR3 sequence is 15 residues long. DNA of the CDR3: TGTGCCAGCAGTAGAGGGATACTCATGGACACTGAAGCTTTCTTT. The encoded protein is CASSRGILMDTEAFF.

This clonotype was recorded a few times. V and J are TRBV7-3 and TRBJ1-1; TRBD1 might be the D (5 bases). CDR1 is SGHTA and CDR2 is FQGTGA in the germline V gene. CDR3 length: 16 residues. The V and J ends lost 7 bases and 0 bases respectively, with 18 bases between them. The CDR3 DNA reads TGTGCCAGCACCCTCCTAGAGGGGAGCATGAACACTGAAGCTTTCTTT. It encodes CASTLLEGSMNTEAFF.

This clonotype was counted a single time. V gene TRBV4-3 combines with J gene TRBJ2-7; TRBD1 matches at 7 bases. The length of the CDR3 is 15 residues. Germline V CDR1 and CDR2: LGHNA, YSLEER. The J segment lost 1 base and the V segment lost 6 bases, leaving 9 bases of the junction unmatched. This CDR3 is CASSLMTGSSYEQYF. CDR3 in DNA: TGCGCCAGCAGTCTCATGACAGGGTCATCCTACGAGCAGTACTTC.

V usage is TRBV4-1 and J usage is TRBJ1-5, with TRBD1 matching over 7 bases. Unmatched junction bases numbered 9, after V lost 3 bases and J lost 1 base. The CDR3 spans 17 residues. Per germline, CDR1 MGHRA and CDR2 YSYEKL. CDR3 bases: TGCGCCAGCAGCCAGGACGTCAGGGGGGGGAGCAATCAGCCCCAGCATTTT. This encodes CASSQDVRGGSNQPQHF.

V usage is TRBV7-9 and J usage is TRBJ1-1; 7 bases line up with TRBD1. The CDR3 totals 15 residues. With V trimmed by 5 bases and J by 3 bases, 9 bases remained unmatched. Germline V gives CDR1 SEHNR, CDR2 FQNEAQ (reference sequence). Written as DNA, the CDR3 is TGTGCCAGCAGCCCTCAGGGGGAGAGGTACACTGAAGCTTTCTTT. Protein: CASSPQGERYTEAFF.

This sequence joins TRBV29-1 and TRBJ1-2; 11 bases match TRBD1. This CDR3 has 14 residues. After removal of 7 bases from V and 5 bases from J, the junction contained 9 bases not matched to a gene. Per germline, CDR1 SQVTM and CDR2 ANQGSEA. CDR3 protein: CSAAGQGAIYGYTF. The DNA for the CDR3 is TGCAGCGCTGCCGGACAGGGGGCCATATATGGCTACACCTTC.

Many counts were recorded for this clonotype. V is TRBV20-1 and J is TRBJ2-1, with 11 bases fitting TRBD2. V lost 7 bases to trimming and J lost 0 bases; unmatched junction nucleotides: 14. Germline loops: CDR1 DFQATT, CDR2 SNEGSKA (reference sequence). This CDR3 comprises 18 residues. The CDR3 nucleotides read TGCAGTGTGAAGCGGCCTAGCGGGAGGTTCAGCTCCTACAATGAGCAGTTCTTC. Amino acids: CSVKRPSGRFSSYNEQFF.